The next 10 T cell receptor beta chains were all read from a single sample in a study of blood T cell repertoires in COVID-19. Using immunoSEQ multiplex PCR, the repertoire was profiled, and TCRdb retains in-frame clones only, with some absent. Here the sample spans a few hundred thousand clones, approximately 82% being singletons. What was sequenced was peripheral blood. All receptors come from a man aged 35-49 years who had recovered from COVID-19.

A single count supports this clone. The J gene is TRBJ1-5, the V gene TRBV30; D is ambiguous. V was pared by 3 bases and J by 5 bases, with 11 bases between. This CDR3 spans 13 amino acids. CDR1 GTSNPN and CDR2 SVGIG come from the germline V gene (reference sequence). The CDR3 DNA is TGTGCCTGGAGCCCCAGGTCGGATCAGCCCCAGCATTTT. It is translated as CAWSPRSDQPQHF.

The chain links TRBV15 to TRBJ1-2; D call uncertain. The CDR3 contains 11 residues. Germline V CDR1 and CDR2: LNHNV, YYDKDF (reference sequence). Trimming took off 6 bases at V and 8 bases at J, with 10 bases between the two ends. As DNA, the CDR3 is TGTGCCACCAGTGGAGCGCAGGGCTACACCTTC. This codes for CATSGAQGYTF. The full variable domain, with the rest looked up from reference TRBV15 and TRBJ1-2, is DAMVIQNPRYQVTQFGKPVTLSCSQTLNHNVMYWYQQKSSQAPKLLFHYYDKDFNNEADTPDNFQSRRPNTSFCFLDIRSPGLGDTAMYLCATSGAQGYTFGSGTRLTVV.

The rearrangement uses TRBV5-6 and TRBJ1-4; tentatively, D is TRBD1 (6 bases). Trimming removed 5 bases from V and 6 bases from J, with 11 bases in between. The germline CDR1 and CDR2 sequences are SGHDT and YYEEEE. This CDR3 has 13 amino acids. The chain's CDR3 is CASSPDSHEKLFF. CDR3 DNA: TGTGCCAGCAGTCCGGACAGCCATGAAAAACTGTTTTTT.

The rearrangement uses TRBV19 and TRBJ1-2, with a possible D match to TRBD1 (6 bases). Trimming shortened V by 8 bases and J by 4 bases, and 20 bases separated the two germline ends. The germline V gene encodes CDR1 LNHDA and CDR2 SQIVND (reference sequence). The CDR3 runs to 15 residues. The CDR3 region is CASLQGYGEVYGYTF. The CDR3 DNA reads TGTGCCAGTCTGCAGGGGTACGGCGAAGTCTATGGCTACACCTTC.

A few counts support this clone. The V and J genes are TRBV30 and TRBJ2-5, with 8 bases identical to TRBD1. V lost 1 base to trimming and J lost 5 bases; unmatched junction nucleotides: 15. There are 17 residues in the CDR3. Per germline, CDR1 GTSNPN and CDR2 SVGIG (reference sequence). The DNA of the CDR3 is TGTGCCTGGAGTGCCATAGTGGGCGGGGACAGGCGGGAGACCCAGTACTTC. The encoded protein is CAWSAIVGGDRRETQYF.

The chain is built from TRBV10-3 and TRBJ2-3; TRBD1 matches 8 bases. Germline V gives CDR1 ENHRY, CDR2 SYGVKD. Trimming removed 0 bases from V and 2 bases from J; junction bases left unmatched: 4. The CDR3 totals 16 residues. The CDR3 DNA is TGTGCCATCAGTGAGTCGAAGACAGGGGACACAGATACGCAGTATTTT. Protein: CAISESKTGDTDTQYF.

V gene TRBV5-1 combines with J gene TRBJ2-1; D remains ambiguous. Germline CDR1 reads SGHRS; CDR2 reads YFSETQ. Trimming took 3 bases from V and 0 from J, leaving 7 bases between them. The CDR3 totals 14 residues. Here the CDR3 DNA reads TGCGCCAGCAGCTCCCCCAACTCCTACAATGAGCAGTTCTTC. This sequence encodes CASSSPNSYNEQFF.

The chain combines TRBV6-5 with TRBJ1-5; TRBD1 matches at 10 bases. CDR3 length: 15 residues. Per the germline V gene, CDR1 is MNHEY and CDR2 is SVGAGI. The ends lost 6 bases at V and 8 bases at J; junction bases unmatched: 10. The DNA for the CDR3 is TGTGCCAGCAGCCCCAAGGCCGGACAGGGGGAGCCCCAGCATTTT. Encoded protein: CASSPKAGQGEPQHF.

The chain couples TRBV6-6 to TRBJ1-1, with D maybe TRBD1 (5 bases). The ends were cut back, 4 bases at V and 2 bases at J, with 11 bases in the middle. The CDR3 runs to 14 residues. Germline values: CDR1 MNHNY, CDR2 SVGAGI (reference sequence). The DNA for the CDR3 is TGTGCCAGCAGTTTCCCCGGGACTAACACTGAAGCTTTCTTT. Translated, it gives CASSFPGTNTEAFF.

The chain couples TRBV10-3 to TRBJ1-1, with D possibly matching TRBD1 (5 bases). The CDR3 runs 15 residues. CDR1 and CDR2 (germline): ENHRY, SYGVKD. V was cut by 0 bases and J by 2 bases, with 10 bases left in between. The CDR3 here is CAISESTGENTEAFF. In DNA, the CDR3 is TGTGCCATCAGTGAGTCTACAGGTGAAAACACTGAAGCTTTCTTT.